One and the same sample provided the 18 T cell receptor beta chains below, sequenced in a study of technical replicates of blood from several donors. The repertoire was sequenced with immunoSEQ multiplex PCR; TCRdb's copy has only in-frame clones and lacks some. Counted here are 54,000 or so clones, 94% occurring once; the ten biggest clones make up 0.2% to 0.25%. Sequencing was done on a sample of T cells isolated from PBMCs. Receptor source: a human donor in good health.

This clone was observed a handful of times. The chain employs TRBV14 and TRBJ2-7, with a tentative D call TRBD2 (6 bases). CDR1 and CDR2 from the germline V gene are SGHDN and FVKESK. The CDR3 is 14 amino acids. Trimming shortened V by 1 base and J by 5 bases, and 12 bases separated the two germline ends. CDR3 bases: TGTGCCAGCAGCCAAGTGGGGGGACGGCACGAGCAGTACTTC. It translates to CASSQVGGRHEQYF.

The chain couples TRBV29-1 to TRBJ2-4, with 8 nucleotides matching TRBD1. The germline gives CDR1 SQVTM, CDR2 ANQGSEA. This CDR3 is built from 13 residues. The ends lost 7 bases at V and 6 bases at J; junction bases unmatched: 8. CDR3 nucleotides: TGCAGCGCTACCGGACAGGGAACAAACATTCAGTACTTC. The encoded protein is CSATGQGTNIQYF.

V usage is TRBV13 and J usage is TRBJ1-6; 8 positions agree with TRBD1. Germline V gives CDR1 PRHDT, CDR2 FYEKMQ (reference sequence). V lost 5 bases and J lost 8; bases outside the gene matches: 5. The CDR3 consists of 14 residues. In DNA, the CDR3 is TGTGCCAGCAGCATGGGACAGGCAGATTCACCCCTCCACTTT. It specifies CASSMGQADSPLHF.

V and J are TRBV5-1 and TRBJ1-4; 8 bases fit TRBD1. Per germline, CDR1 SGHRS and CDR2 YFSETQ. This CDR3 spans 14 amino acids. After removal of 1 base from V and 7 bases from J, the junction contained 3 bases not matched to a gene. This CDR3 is CASSLRGQGEKLFF. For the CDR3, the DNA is TGCGCCAGCAGCTTGCGCGGACAGGGTGAAAAACTGTTTTTT.

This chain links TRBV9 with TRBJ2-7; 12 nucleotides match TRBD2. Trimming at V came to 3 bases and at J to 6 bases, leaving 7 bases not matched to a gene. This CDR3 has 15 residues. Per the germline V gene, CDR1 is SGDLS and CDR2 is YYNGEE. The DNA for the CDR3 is TGTGCCAGCAGCGCCCAGACTAGCGGGAGATCCGAGCAGTACTTC. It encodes CASSAQTSGRSEQYF. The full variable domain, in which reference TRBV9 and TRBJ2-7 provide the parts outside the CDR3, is DSGVTQTPKHLITATGQRVTLRCSPRSGDLSVYWYQQSLDQGLQFLIQYYNGEERAKGNILERFSAQQFPDLHSELNLSSLELGDSALYFCASSAQTSGRSEQYFGPGTRLTVT.

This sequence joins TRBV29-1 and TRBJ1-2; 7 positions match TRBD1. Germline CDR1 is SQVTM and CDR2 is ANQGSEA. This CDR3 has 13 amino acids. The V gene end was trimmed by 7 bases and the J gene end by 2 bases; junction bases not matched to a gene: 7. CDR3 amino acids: CSAVTQGNYGYTF. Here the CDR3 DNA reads TGCAGCGCAGTGACACAGGGGAACTATGGCTACACCTTC.

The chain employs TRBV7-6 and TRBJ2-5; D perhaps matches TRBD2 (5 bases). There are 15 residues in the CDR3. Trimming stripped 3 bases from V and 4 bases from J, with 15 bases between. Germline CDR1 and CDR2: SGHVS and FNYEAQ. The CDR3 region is CASSLGLLSVETQYF. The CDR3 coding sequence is TGTGCCAGCAGCTTGGGCCTCCTTAGCGTAGAGACCCAGTACTTC. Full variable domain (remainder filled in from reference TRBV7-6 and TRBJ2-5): GAGVSQSPRYKVTKRGQDVALRCDPISGHVSLYWYRQALGQGPEFLTYFNYEAQQDKSGLPNDRFSAERPEGSISTLTIQRTEQRDSAMYRCASSLGLLSVETQYFGPGTRLLVL.

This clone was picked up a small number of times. The CDR3 DNA is TGTGCCAGCACCGGGACAGGGGCAAACATTCAGTACTTC. Translation gives CASTGTGANIQYF. The V gene is TRBV28, the J gene TRBJ2-4; 10 nucleotides align to TRBD1. The germline V gene has CDR1 MDHEN and CDR2 SYDVKM. Germline trimming cut 7 bases from V and 6 bases from J; bases unmatched to any gene: 3. The CDR3 totals 13 residues.

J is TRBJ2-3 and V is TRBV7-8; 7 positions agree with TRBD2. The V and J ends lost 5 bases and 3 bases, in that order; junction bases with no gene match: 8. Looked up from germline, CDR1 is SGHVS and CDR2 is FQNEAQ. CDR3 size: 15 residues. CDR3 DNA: TGTGCCAGCAGCCCAAGGGTGGGGGGGACAGATACGCAGTATTTT. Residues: CASSPRVGGTDTQYF.

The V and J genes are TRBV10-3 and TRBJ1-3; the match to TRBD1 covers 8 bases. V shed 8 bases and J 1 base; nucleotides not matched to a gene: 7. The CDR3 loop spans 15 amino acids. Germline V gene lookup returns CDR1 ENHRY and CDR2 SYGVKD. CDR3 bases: TGTGCCATCCGGACAGGGTTAGGTTCTGGAAACACCATATATTTT. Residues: CAIRTGLGSGNTIYF.

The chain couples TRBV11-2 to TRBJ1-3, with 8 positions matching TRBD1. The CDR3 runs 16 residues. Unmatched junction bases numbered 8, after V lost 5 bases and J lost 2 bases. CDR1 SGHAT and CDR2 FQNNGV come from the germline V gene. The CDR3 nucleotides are TGTGCCAGCAGCGGACAGGGCCTGGCGCCTGGAAACACCATATATTTT. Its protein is CASSGQGLAPGNTIYF.

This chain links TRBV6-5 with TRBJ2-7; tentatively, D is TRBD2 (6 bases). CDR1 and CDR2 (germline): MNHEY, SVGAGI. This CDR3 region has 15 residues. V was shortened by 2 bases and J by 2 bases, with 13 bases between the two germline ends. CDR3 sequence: CASSYRGGFTYEQYF. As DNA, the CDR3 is TGTGCCAGCAGTTACAGGGGAGGTTTCACCTACGAGCAGTACTTC.

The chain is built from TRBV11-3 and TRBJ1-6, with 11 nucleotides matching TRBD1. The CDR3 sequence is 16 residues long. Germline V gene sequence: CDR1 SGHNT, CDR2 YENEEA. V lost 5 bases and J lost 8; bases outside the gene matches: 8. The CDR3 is CASSPGRDRGDSPLHF. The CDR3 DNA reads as TGTGCCAGCAGCCCCGGGAGGGACAGGGGGGATTCACCCCTCCACTTT.

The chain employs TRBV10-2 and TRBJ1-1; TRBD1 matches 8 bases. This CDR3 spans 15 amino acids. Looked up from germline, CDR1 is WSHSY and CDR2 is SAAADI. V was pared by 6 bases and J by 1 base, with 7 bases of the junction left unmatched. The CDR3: CASRFSGTGNTEAFF. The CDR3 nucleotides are TGCGCCAGCAGGTTCTCCGGGACAGGGAACACTGAAGCTTTCTTT.

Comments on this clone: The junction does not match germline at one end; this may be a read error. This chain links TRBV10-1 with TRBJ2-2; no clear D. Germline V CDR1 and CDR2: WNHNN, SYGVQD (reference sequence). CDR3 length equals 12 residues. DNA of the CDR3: TGCGCCAGCAGCGGAAACAGCGGGGAGCTGTTTTTT. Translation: CASSGNSGELFF.

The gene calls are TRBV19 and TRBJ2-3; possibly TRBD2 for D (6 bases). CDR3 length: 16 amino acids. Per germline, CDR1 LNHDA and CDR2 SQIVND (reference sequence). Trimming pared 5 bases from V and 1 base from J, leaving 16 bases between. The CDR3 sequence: CASSVTGGDRTDTQYF. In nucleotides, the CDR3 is TGTGCCAGTAGTGTGACCGGGGGAGACCGCACAGATACGCAGTATTTT.

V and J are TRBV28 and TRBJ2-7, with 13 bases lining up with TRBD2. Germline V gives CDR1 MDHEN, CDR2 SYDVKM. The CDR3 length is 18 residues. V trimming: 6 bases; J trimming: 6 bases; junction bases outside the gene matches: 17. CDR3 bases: TGTGCCAGCAGCCGCCGTAGGACTAGCGGGAGAAGAGGCTCCGAGCAGTACTTC. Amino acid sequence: CASSRRRTSGRRGSEQYF.

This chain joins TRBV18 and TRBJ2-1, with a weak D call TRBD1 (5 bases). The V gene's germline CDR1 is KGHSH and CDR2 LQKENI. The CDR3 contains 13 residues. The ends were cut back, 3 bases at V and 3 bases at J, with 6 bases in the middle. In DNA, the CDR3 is TGTGCCAGCTCACCCGACAGCTACAATGAGCAGTTCTTC. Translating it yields CASSPDSYNEQFF.